The T cell receptor (beta chain) described here comes from a study of cytomegalovirus exposure and HLA in healthy donors. Study-wide results and caveats: In a later analysis, TCR association rates varied by HLA locus: DRB1 most, HLA-C fewest.

The CDR3 contains 15 residues. Germline CDR1 reads LNHNV; CDR2 reads YYDKDF (reference sequence). The V end was cut by 8 bases, the J end by 0 bases, with 13 bases between. With respect to this clone: What it recognizes is unknown.

The PCR ran on 60 Vbeta and 13 Jbeta primers. Produced via immunoSEQ multiplex PCR; TCRdb's table is partial and in-frame only. This specimen shows approximately 190,000 clones; the ten leading clones hold almost 0.75%. Sequenced: PBMCs. The rearrangement joins TRBV15 to TRBJ1-4, with D perhaps matching TRBD1 (5 bases). This clonotype originated in a boy aged 5 to 17 in good health and CMV-seronegative. The CDR3 loop reads CATSARASTNEKLFF. In DNA form, the CDR3 reads TGTGCCACCTCTGCCAGGGCATCAACTAATGAAAAACTGTTTTTT.